This T cell receptor (beta chain) was sequenced during a study of cytomegalovirus exposure and HLA in healthy donors. Use of 60 Vbeta and 13 Jbeta primers characterized the PCR. Clones were sequenced by immunoSEQ multiplex PCR, and TCRdb holds only the in-frame ones, with some missing. The sample lists roughly 200,000 clones, over 80% occurring once. Study outcomes and limitations: Indistinguishable V segments, including TRBV6-2 and TRBV6-3, were excluded. In a later analysis, a missense DCLRE1C variant was linked to TCR beta V- and J-gene trimming. Most subjects' HLA-A and HLA-B alleles were reportedly predicted from TCR beta sequences. TCR beta chains associated with HLA were, in a later analysis, more clonally expanded than equally common others.

In regard to this clone: The antigen is unknown.

The germline CDR1 and CDR2 sequences are MGHRA and YSYEKL. Trimming took off 3 bases at V and 2 bases at J, with 14 bases between the two ends. The length of the CDR3 is 15 residues. The receptor was isolated from a man younger than 45 in good health and CMV-seronegative. This chain joins TRBV4-1 and TRBJ2-7; D ambiguous. The sequencing sample was made of PBMCs. CDR3 in DNA: TGCGCCAGCAGCCAGACCCTGGGCCCCCCCTACGAGCAGTACTTC. This codes for CASSQTLGPPYEQYF.